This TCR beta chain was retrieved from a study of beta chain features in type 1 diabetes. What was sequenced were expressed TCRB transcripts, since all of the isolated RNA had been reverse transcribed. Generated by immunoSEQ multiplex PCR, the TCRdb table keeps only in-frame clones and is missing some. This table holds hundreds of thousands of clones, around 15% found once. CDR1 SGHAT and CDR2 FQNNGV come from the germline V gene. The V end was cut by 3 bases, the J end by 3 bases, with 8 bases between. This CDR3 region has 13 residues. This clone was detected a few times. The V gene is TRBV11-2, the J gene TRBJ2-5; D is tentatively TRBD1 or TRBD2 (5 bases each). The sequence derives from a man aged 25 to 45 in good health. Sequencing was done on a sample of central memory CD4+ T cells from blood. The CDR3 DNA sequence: TGTGCCAGCAGCTTCGGGACCAAAGAGACCCAGTACTTC. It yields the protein CASSFGTKETQYF.